The clone carrying this TCR beta chain was seen only a few times. Its matching antigen is unknown. This record comes from a study of CD8+ T cells in alopecia areata. The study's findings and limits: Scalp clonality, together with expanded CD8+ clones among the top 100, fell significantly with tofacitinib. In scalp and blood during tofacitinib, many expanded lesional clones persisted.

The authors extracted RNA and reverse transcribed it into cDNA as the sequencing template. Here immunoSEQ multiplex PCR was the method, and the copy in TCRdb shows in-frame clones only, minus some. The sample lists about 180,000 clones; about 53% were seen once. Treatment described: oral pan-JAK inhibitor, 5-10 mg twice daily. The CDR3 runs to 15 residues. V dropped 7 bases and J dropped 1 base, with 16 bases sitting between them. In germline, CDR1 is LNHDA, CDR2 SQIVND (reference sequence). The sample here was CD8+ T cells sorted from blood, taken at week 24, from a patient treated with tofacitinib. This chain links TRBV19 with TRBJ1-1; D gene unclear. The source of this sequence is a human donor with alopecia areata. CDR3 in amino acids: CASTLTPQSNTEAFF. The CDR3 DNA is TGTGCCAGTACCCTAACCCCACAGTCGAACACTGAAGCTTTCTTT.